Listed below are T cell receptor beta chains from one sample, sequenced in a study of OX40 agonist ivuxolimab in advanced cancers. Only in-frame clones appear in the TCRdb table, and some are missing; sequencing was by immunoSEQ multiplex PCR. This sample has about 72,000 clones, with about nine tenths found just once. Sequenced here: CD4+ or CD8+ T cells sorted from blood, sampled in a trial of the OX40 agonist ivuxolimab. The receptors here all came from an adult with an advanced solid tumor such as melanoma, head and neck, liver or kidney cancer. CDR3s include the opening cysteine and the closing phenylalanine or tryptophan. A D gene is named only where the DNA matches it firmly. The size of a clone is reported for some rows only, either as once, few or many, or as a class for expanded clones.

CDR3 DNA,CDR3 protein,clone size,V gene,D gene,J gene
TGTGCCACCAGCAGACCCTGGGGAAGGAGAGATCAAGACATTCAGTACTTC,CATSRPWGRRDQDIQYF,once,TRBV15,NA,TRBJ2-4
TGTGCCAGCAGTCCCCGGACAGGGAGGAACACTGAAGCTTTCTTT,CASSPRTGRNTEAFF,NA,TRBV28,TRBD1,TRBJ1-1
TGTGCCAGCAGTGCCCCACGCGGCTCCTACAATGAGCAGTTCTTC,CASSAPRGSYNEQFF,NA,TRBV5-4,NA,TRBJ2-1
TGCAGCGTCAAGGGGGGACAGGGGGCAACCGGGGAGCTGTTTTTT,CSVKGGQGATGELFF,NA,TRBV29-1,TRBD1,TRBJ2-2
TGTGCCAGCAGCCCGGACCGGGACAGGGAGATGAGAGAAAAACTGTTTTTT,CASSPDRDREMREKLFF,few,TRBV7-9,TRBD1,TRBJ1-4
TGTGCCTGGGGACGGGCGAACACCGGGGAGCTGTTTTTT,CAWGRANTGELFF,few,TRBV30,NA,TRBJ2-2
TGTGCCAGCTCAAGGACACCAACTAATGAAAAACTGTTTTTT,CASSRTPTNEKLFF,NA,TRBV18,NA,TRBJ1-4
TGTGCCAGCAGCTTGGCTGGAGTTGGTGGCTACACCTTC,CASSLAGVGGYTF,NA,TRBV5-6,NA,TRBJ1-2
TGTGCCAGCATCGGGACAGCTCTTCAGGGGGAGCTGTTTTTT,CASIGTALQGELFF,NA,TRBV6-1,TRBD1,TRBJ2-2
TGTGCCAGCAGCTTGGAGCTTGACACAGATACGCAGTATTTT,CASSLELDTDTQYF,NA,TRBV5-6,NA,TRBJ2-3
TGCGCCAGCAGCCCCCTTACTAGGGAGACTTACAATGAGCAGTTCTTC,CASSPLTRETYNEQFF,NA,TRBV5-1,NA,TRBJ2-1
TGTGCCAGCAGCCCAGGGTTGGAGCGGCCCCAGCATTTT,CASSPGLERPQHF,NA,TRBV5-8,NA,TRBJ1-5
TGTGCCAGCAGCTTAGTAGGTCGGGCAGGGTGGGGAGGGGAGCAGTTCTTC,CASSLVGRAGWGGEQFF,NA,TRBV11-2,TRBD2,TRBJ2-1
TGTGCCAGCAGTTTAGCCGGGACAGGTGGGGTTGAAAAACTGTTTTTT,CASSLAGTGGVEKLFF,NA,TRBV27,TRBD1,TRBJ1-4
TGCGCCAGCAGCTTGGAAGGGAATGCTCCTGGCTATGGCTACACCTTC,CASSLEGNAPGYGYTF,NA,TRBV5-1,NA,TRBJ1-2
TGTGCCAGCAGTGAACGGCCCGACTACAAGGGGACAGATACGCAGTATTTT,CASSERPDYKGTDTQYF,NA,TRBV6-1,NA,TRBJ2-3
TGTGCCAGCAGCTTGCTGGGGAACCAAGAGACCCAGTACTTC,CASSLLGNQETQYF,once,TRBV11-2,NA,TRBJ2-5
TGTGCCAGCAGTGCCGGGGGCAGGGGAGGGACAGATACGCAGTATTTT,CASSAGGRGGTDTQYF,NA,TRBV28,NA,TRBJ2-3
TGTGCCAGCAGTTACGCCGGCCGTCGGGTGAACACTGAAGCTTTCTTT,CASSYAGRRVNTEAFF,NA,TRBV6-5,NA,TRBJ1-1
TGTGCCAGCAGCAAAGGGTGCGTGGGCTATGGCTACACCTTC,CASSKGCVGYGYTF,NA,TRBV21-1,NA,TRBJ1-2
TGCGCCAGCAGCCAGCCTACAGGGGAGACTGAAGCTTTCTTT,CASSQPTGETEAFF,once,TRBV4-1,TRBD1,TRBJ1-1
TGTGCCAGCAGCCTTCTAGCGGGGGGGCCAGATACGCAGTATTTT,CASSLLAGGPDTQYF,NA,TRBV6-4,TRBD2,TRBJ2-3
TGTGCCAGCAGCCCAGGGGGCGCAAGGCAGCCCCAGCATTTT,CASSPGGARQPQHF,NA,TRBV6-6,TRBD1,TRBJ1-5
TGCGCCAGCAGCTTGGAATTCGGGCGTGGCTACACCTTC,CASSLEFGRGYTF,NA,TRBV5-1,NA,TRBJ1-2
TGTGCCAGCTCTCCTCTTGGGGGGCCCCAAGAGACCCAGTACTTC,CASSPLGGPQETQYF,NA,TRBV18,NA,TRBJ2-5
TGCGCCAGCAGCTCACAGGGCTCCCCGTCGGCAGATACGCAGTATTTT,CASSSQGSPSADTQYF,NA,TRBV5-1,NA,TRBJ2-3
TGTGCCAGCAGTTCGGGGATCCTGACTTTC,CASSSGILTF,NA,TRBV28,NA,TRBJ2-6
TGTGCCCTGGGGAGTTCTGGGGCCAACGTCCTGACTTTC,CALGSSGANVLTF,few,TRBV10-3,NA,TRBJ2-6
TGTGCCAGCAACCAACAGGGTTGGGACGAGCAGTACTTC,CASNQQGWDEQYF,NA,TRBV2,NA,TRBJ2-7
TGTGCCAGCAGCTGGGGGACACTCGACCCCCTCCACTTT,CASSWGTLDPLHF,NA,TRBV5-5,NA,TRBJ1-6
TGTGCCAGTAGTGGTAGGGGACAGGGCCGTGAAGCTTTCTTT,CASSGRGQGREAFF,NA,TRBV19,TRBD1,TRBJ1-1
TGTGCCAGCAGTGGTCGGCGGAGGGGCACAGATACGCAGTATTTT,CASSGRRRGTDTQYF,NA,TRBV6-1,NA,TRBJ2-3
TGTGCCAGCAGCCAACGACTAGCGATCCGGGAGACCCAGTACTTC,CASSQRLAIRETQYF,NA,TRBV7-9,TRBD2,TRBJ2-5
TGTGCCAGCAGGCGTATTGGACTAGCGGGTGTGGGCGAGCAGTACTTC,CASRRIGLAGVGEQYF,once,TRBV28,TRBD2,TRBJ2-7
TGTGCCAGCAGCTTATGGTCCAGCGGGGGGCCCGTTTTAGAGACCCAGTACTTC,CASSLWSSGGPVLETQYF,NA,TRBV11-3,TRBD2,TRBJ2-5
TGTGCCACCAGCAGAGGCGGCTATGGCTACACCTTC,CATSRGGYGYTF,NA,TRBV15,NA,TRBJ1-2
TGTGCCAGCCGGCCCCGCGCAGATACGCAGTATTTT,CASRPRADTQYF,NA,TRBV7-2,NA,TRBJ2-3
TGTGCCAGCAGCTTGAATCTTGCTCGTGGCTACACCTTC,CASSLNLARGYTF,NA,TRBV5-6,NA,TRBJ1-2
TGTGCCAGCAGTTTAACCTGGGACAGTTCCTACGAGCAGTACTTC,CASSLTWDSSYEQYF,NA,TRBV27,TRBD1,TRBJ2-7
TGTGCCAGCAGCTTATGGAAGGGGATCAATGAGCAGTTCTTC,CASSLWKGINEQFF,once,TRBV7-2,NA,TRBJ2-1
TGTGCCAGCAGTTACCTTATCTCTGGAAACACCATATATTTT,CASSYLISGNTIYF,NA,TRBV6-5,NA,TRBJ1-3
TGTGCCAGCAGTTTGGGGGGATACTATGGCTACACCTTC,CASSLGGYYGYTF,NA,TRBV28,NA,TRBJ1-2
TGTGCCAGCAGCCAAGCGGGACAGGGGATCTACGAGCAGTACTTC,CASSQAGQGIYEQYF,once,TRBV7-6,TRBD1,TRBJ2-7
TGTGCCAGCAGCCAAGATTCGGCTAGCGGGGGCAATGAGCAGTTCTTC,CASSQDSASGGNEQFF,NA,TRBV4-2,TRBD2,TRBJ2-1
TGTGCCAGCAGTCAGGGGGGCATTCAGGGGGCAGGTCAGCCCCAGCATTTT,CASSQGGIQGAGQPQHF,NA,TRBV27,TRBD1,TRBJ1-5
TGCGCCAGCAAATCCAGCGGGGGGGAATATGAGCAGTTCTTC,CASKSSGGEYEQFF,NA,TRBV5-1,TRBD2,TRBJ2-1
TGCGCCAGCAGCTTGGCAAGATCGTACCAAGAGACCCAGTACTTC,CASSLARSYQETQYF,NA,TRBV5-1,NA,TRBJ2-5
TGTGCCAGCAGCTTAGGACAGGGGTGGACCGGGGAGCTGTTTTTT,CASSLGQGWTGELFF,NA,TRBV7-2,TRBD1,TRBJ2-2
TGTGCCAGCAGTTCGCCCGGACAGGGTCGACATCAGCCCCAGCATTTT,CASSSPGQGRHQPQHF,NA,TRBV27,TRBD1,TRBJ1-5
TGTGCCACCAGCCCCCATCAGGGGGCCTCGAGCTACACCTTC,CATSPHQGASSYTF,NA,TRBV15,TRBD1,TRBJ1-2
TGTGCCAGCAGCTCGGGACTAGCGGGGGCAGATACGCAGTATTTT,CASSSGLAGADTQYF,NA,TRBV7-2,TRBD2,TRBJ2-3
TGTGCCAGCAGTAAATCCGGAGGGGGATATGGGGGACTAGCAGGGATACTCAGCACAGATACGCAGTATTTT,CASSKSGGGYGGLAGILSTDTQYF,NA,TRBV2,TRBD2,TRBJ2-3
TGTGCCAGCAGTGAACGGACCAACGGGCCCACCGGGGAGCTGTTTTTT,CASSERTNGPTGELFF,NA,TRBV2,NA,TRBJ2-2
TGTGCCAGCAGCCCGAGGACAGGGGGGTACGGCTATGGCTACACCTTC,CASSPRTGGYGYGYTF,NA,TRBV11-1,TRBD1,TRBJ1-2
TGCAGCGTTGGGTGGAGCGTCGTATTCGATGAGCAGTTCTTC,CSVGWSVVFDEQFF,NA,TRBV29-1,NA,TRBJ2-1
TGTGCCAGCAGTTACTCGATGTCCCGTGAGACCCAGTACTTC,CASSYSMSRETQYF,NA,TRBV6-5,NA,TRBJ2-5
TGCAGTGCTGACAGGCGCACTGAAGCTTTCTTT,CSADRRTEAFF,NA,TRBV20-1,NA,TRBJ1-1
TGTGCCAGCAGACAGACTGGGGGGATTTCACCCCTCCACTTT,CASRQTGGISPLHF,NA,TRBV6-6,NA,TRBJ1-6
TGTGCCAGCGGGGACACCCTTAACACCGGGGAGCTGTTTTTT,CASGDTLNTGELFF,once,TRBV6-6,NA,TRBJ2-2